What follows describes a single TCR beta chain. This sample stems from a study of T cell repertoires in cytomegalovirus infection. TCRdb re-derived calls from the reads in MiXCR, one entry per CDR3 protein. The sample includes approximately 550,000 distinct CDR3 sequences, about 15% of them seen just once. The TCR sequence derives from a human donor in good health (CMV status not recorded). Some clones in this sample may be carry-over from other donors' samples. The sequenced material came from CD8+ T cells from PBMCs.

CDR3 sequence reads: CASSLNPGQRTYEQYF. CDR3 nucleotide sequence: TGTGCCAGCAGTCTTAATCCGGGACAGCGAACCTACGAGCAGTACTTC. The V gene is TRBV27, the J gene TRBJ2-7; TRBD1 matches 7 bases. With V trimmed by 5 bases and J by 2 bases, 12 bases remained unmatched. The V gene's germline CDR1 is MNHEY and CDR2 SMNVEV (reference sequence). CDR3 length: 16 amino acids.